Here is one T cell receptor beta chain with its context. Using immunoSEQ multiplex PCR, the repertoire was profiled, and TCRdb retains in-frame clones only, with some absent. The sample carries about 72,000 clones, roughly 85% recorded once. The sample comes from a study of blood T cell repertoires in COVID-19. Whole-study context: The United States, Italy and Spain supplied acute and convalescent COVID-19 samples. Sources were T cells, B-cell-depleted T cells, or PBMCs; the material itself was cDNA or gDNA.

CDR3 length: 16 amino acids. From germline, CDR1 is LGHNA and CDR2 YNFKEQ. J was trimmed by 5 bases and V by 2 bases; bases with no gene match: 9. Sequencing was done on a sample of peripheral blood. The chain has TRBV4-2 and TRBJ2-3; 8 bases match TRBD2. The clonotype originates from a woman older than 75 with active or convalescent COVID-19. The CDR3 loop reads CASSQNGGAPGDTQYF. CDR3 in DNA: TGTGCCAGCAGCCAAAACGGGGGGGCTCCGGGAGATACGCAGTATTTT.